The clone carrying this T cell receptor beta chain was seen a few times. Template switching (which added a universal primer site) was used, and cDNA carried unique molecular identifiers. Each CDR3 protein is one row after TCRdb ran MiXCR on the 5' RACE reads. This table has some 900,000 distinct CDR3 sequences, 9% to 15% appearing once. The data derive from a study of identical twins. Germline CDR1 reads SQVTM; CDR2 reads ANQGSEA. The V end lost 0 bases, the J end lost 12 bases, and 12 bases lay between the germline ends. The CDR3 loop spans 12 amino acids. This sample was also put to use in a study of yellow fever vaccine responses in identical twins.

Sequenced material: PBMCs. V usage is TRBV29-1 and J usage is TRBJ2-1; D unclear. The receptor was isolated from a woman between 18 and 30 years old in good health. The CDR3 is CSVEDLLGWQFF. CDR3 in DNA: TGCAGCGTTGAAGACCTCCTCGGCTGGCAGTTCTTC.